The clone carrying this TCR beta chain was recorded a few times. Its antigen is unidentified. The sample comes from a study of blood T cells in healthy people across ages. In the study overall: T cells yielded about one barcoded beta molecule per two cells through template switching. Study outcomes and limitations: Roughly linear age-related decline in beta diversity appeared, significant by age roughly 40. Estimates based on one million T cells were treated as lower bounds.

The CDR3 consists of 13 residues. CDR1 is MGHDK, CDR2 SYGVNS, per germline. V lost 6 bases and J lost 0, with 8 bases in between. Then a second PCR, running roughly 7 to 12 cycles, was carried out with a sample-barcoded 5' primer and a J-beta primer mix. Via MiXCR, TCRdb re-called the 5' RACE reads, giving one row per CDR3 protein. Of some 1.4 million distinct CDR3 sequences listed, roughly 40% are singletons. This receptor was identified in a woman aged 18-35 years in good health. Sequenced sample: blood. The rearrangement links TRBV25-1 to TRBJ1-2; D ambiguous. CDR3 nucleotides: TGTGCCAGCAGAGGAAGTTCTAACTATGGCTACACCTTC. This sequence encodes CASRGSSNYGYTF.